Listed below are T cell receptor beta chains from one sample, sequenced in a study of OX40 agonist ivuxolimab in advanced cancers. Sequencing was performed with immunoSEQ multiplex PCR; in TCRdb, only in-frame clones are kept and a portion is missing. The sample yields 65,000 to 90,000 clones, approximately 90% seen once. The sample consisted of CD4+ or CD8+ T cells sorted from blood, taken in a trial of the OX40 agonist ivuxolimab. The source of these receptors is an adult with an advanced solid tumor such as melanoma, head and neck, liver or kidney cancer. Both conserved end residues are trimmed from each CDR3. Each record gives: V gene, D gene, CDR3 protein. D genes are given only for firm matches.

TRBV30 TRBD1 AWSTGGNTEAF
TRBV18 TRBD1 ASSPRAQGETGELF
TRBV7-3 TRBD1 ASSLLGQGGTGELF
TRBV5-1 NA ASSLEGSGVTGELF
TRBV6-5 TRBD2 ASSYNSGTFEQY
TRBV7-5 NA APGGDRYEQY
TRBV5-4 TRBD2 ASSSGTIRTTDTQY
TRBV5-8 NA ASSLVWVIVTEAF
TRBV19 NA ASSIANTQY
TRBV6-1 NA ATRGAVQETQY
TRBV6-6 NA ASSRAAETGELF
TRBV19 NA ASSIVRQSYGYT
TRBV7-9 NA ASSPRDGNYGYT
TRBV5-1 NA ASSSQGETQY
TRBV6-1 NA ASRVGRTEAF
TRBV7-8 TRBD2 ASSFLGTSGRGY
TRBV6-5 NA ASSLVGGDEQY
TRBV7-2 NA ASSLEGGNQPQH
TRBV6-5 TRBD2 ASRERGGTKQY
TRBV6-5 NA ASSFRGGDTQY
TRBV9 TRBD2 ASSFGTSGVAGELF
TRBV30 NA AWRMSVTEAF
TRBV5-1 NA ASSLAGDPETQY